This T cell receptor beta chain was obtained from a study of CD8 T cells in Susac syndrome. This CDR3 spans 13 amino acids. Trimming took 2 bases from V and 4 from J, leaving 9 bases between them. The V gene's germline CDR1 is SQVTM and CDR2 ANQGSEA. As for this clonotype: Its antigen is as yet unknown.

Treatment-naive patients with stable or active relapsing-remitting disease served as multiple sclerosis controls. TEMRA cells were enriched by FACS, and CD4+ and CD8+ T cells were negatively isolated. Random-hexamer reverse transcription was applied to 0.5 to 1 ug RNA. An immunoSEQ multiplex PCR generated amplified TCR beta CDR3 products spanning 54 Vbeta and 13 Jbeta. TCRdb processed the immunoSEQ multiplex PCR reads anew with MiXCR; each CDR3 protein has one entry. This table holds under 550,000 distinct CDR3 sequences, approximately 89% found once. General study results and limits: It was acknowledged in the study that the number of individuals who were included in its TCR sequencing and HLA analysis was relatively small.

This sequence joins TRBV29-1 and TRBJ2-1; D is unresolved. The receptor was derived from a human donor with multiple sclerosis. Sequencing was performed on CD8+ T cells from PBMCs. The CDR3 coding sequence is TGCAGCGTTGAATTGTGGGGTTACAATGAGCAGTTCTTC. Its protein is CSVELWGYNEQFF.